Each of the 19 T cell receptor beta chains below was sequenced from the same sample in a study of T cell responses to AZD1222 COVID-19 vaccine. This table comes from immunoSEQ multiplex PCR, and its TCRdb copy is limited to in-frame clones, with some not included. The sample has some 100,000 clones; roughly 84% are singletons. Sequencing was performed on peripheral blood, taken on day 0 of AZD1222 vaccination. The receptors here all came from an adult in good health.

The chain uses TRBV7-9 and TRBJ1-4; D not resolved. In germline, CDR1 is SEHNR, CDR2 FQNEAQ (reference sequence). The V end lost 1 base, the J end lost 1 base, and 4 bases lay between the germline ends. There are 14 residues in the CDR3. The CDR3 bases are TGTGCCAGCAGCTTAGGGGGAACTAATGAAAAACTGTTTTTT. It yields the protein CASSLGGTNEKLFF.

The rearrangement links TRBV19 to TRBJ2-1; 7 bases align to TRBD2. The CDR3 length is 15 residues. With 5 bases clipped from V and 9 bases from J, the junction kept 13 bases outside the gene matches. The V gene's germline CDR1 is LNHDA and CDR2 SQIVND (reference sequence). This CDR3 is CASSLRGTPRGEQFF. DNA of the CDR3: TGTGCCAGTAGTTTGCGGGGGACCCCTCGTGGTGAGCAGTTCTTC. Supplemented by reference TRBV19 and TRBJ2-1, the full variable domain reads DGGITQSPKYLFRKEGQNVTLSCEQNLNHDAMYWYRQDPGQGLRLIYYSQIVNDFQKGDIAEGYSVSREKKESFPLTVTSAQKNPTAFYLCASSLRGTPRGEQFFGPGTRLTVL.

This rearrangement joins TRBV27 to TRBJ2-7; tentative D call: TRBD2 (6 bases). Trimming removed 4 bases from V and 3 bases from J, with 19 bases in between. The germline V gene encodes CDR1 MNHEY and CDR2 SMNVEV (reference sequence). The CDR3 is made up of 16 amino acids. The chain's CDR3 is CASSSRNNLALYEQYF. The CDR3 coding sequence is TGTGCCAGCAGTTCGCGGAATAACCTAGCGCTCTACGAGCAGTACTTC.

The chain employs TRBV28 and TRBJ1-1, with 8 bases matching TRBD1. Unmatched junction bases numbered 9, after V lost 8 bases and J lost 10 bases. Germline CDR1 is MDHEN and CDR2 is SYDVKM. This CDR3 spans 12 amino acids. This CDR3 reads CASRGQGLPAFF. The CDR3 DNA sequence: TGTGCCAGCCGAGGACAGGGCTTACCAGCTTTCTTT.

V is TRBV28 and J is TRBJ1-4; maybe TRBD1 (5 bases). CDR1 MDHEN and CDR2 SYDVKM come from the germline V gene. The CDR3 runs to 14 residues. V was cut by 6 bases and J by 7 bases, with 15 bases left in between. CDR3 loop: CASSDMGRGEKLFF. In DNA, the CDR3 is TGTGCCAGCAGCGATATGGGAAGGGGTGAAAAACTGTTTTTT.

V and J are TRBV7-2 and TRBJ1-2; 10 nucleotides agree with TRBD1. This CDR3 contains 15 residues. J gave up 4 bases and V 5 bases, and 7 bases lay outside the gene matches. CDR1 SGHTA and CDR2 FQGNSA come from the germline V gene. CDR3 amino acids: CASSPGQGGFYGYTF. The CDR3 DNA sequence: TGTGCCAGCAGCCCCGGACAGGGGGGATTCTATGGCTACACCTTC.

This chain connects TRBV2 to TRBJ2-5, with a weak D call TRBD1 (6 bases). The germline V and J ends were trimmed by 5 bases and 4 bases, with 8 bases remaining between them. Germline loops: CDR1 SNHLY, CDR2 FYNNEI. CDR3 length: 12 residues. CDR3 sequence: CASSTGLETQYF. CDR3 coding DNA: TGTGCCAGCAGTACAGGGTTAGAGACCCAGTACTTC.

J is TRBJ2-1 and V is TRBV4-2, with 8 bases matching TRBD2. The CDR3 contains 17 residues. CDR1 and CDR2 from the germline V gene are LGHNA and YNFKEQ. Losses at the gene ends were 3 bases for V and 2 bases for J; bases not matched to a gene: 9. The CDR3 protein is CASSQEWTGRAYNEQFF. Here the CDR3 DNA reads TGTGCCAGCAGCCAGGAGTGGACCGGGAGGGCCTACAATGAGCAGTTCTTC.

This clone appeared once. The CDR3 DNA reads TGTGCCAGCAGTCCGGAGACAGGGAAAAGCTCCTACGAGCAGTACTTC. Protein product: CASSPETGKSSYEQYF. The chain carries TRBV27 and TRBJ2-7; 7 nucleotides line up with TRBD1. Per the germline V gene, CDR1 is MNHEY and CDR2 is SMNVEV (reference sequence). V lost 5 bases and J lost 0; bases outside the gene matches: 10. This CDR3 region has 16 residues.

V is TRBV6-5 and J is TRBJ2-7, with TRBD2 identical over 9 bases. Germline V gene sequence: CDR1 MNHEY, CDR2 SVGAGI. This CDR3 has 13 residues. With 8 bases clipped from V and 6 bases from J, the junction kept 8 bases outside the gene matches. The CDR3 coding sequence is TGTGCCAGCGGAAAGCGGGAGGTAGGCGAGCAGTACTTC. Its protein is CASGKREVGEQYF.

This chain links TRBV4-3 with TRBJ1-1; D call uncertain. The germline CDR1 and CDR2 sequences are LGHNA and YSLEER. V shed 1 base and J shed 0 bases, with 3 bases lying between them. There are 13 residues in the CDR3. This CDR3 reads CASSQGVNTEAFF. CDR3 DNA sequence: TGCGCCAGCAGCCAAGGTGTGAACACTGAAGCTTTCTTT.

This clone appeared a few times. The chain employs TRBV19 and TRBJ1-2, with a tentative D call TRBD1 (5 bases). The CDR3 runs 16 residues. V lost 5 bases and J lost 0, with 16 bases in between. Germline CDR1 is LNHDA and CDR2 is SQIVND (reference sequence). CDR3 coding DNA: TGTGCCAGTAGTCTACGGGGCCAAAGTACTAACTATGGCTACACCTTC. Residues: CASSLRGQSTNYGYTF.

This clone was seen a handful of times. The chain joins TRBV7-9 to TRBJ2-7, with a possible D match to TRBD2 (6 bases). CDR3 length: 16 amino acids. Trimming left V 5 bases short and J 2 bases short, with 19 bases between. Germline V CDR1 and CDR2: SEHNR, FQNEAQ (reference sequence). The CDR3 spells CASSLRAGTDAYEQYF. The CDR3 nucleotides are TGTGCCAGCAGCCTTAGGGCCGGGACTGATGCCTACGAGCAGTACTTC. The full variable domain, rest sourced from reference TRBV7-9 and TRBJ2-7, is DTGVSQNPRHKITKRGQNVTFRCDPISEHNRLYWYRQTLGQGPEFLTYFQNEAQLEKSRLLSDRFSAERPKGSFSTLEIQRTEQGDSAMYLCASSLRAGTDAYEQYFGPGTRLTVT.

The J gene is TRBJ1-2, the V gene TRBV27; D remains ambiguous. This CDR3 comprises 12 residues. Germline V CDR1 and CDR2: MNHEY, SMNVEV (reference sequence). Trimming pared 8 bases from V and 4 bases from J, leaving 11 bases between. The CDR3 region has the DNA TGTGCCAGCGGTCCGGACGGCTATGGCTACACCTTC. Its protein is CASGPDGYGYTF.

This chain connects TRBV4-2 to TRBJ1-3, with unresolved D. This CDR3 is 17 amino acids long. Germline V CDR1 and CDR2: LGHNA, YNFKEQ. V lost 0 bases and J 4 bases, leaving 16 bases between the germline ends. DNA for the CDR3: TGTGCCAGCAGCCAAGAGGTGTTCCGGCTGGCGGGAAACACCATATATTTT. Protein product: CASSQEVFRLAGNTIYF.

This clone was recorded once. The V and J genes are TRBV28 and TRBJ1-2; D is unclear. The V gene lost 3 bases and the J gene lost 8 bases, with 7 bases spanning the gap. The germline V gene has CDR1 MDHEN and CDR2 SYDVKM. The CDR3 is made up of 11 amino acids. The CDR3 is CASSLARGYTF. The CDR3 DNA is TGTGCCAGCAGTTTGGCCAGAGGCTACACCTTC.

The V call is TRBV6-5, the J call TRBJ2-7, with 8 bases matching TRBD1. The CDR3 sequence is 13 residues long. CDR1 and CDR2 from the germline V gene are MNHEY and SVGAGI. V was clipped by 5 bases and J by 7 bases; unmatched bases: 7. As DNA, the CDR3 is TGTGCCAGCAGTAGGACAGGGCCCGTGGAGCAGTACTTC. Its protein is CASSRTGPVEQYF.

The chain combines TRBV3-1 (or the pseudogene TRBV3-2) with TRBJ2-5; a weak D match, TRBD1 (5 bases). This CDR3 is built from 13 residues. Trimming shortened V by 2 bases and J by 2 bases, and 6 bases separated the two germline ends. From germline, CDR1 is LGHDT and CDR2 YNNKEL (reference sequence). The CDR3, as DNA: TGTGCCAGCAGCCAATGGACACAAGAGACCCAGTACTTC. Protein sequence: CASSQWTQETQYF.

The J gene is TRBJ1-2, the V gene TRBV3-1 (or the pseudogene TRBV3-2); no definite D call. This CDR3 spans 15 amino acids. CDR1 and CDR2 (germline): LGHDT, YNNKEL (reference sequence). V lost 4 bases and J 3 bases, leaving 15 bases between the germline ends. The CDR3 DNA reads TGTGCCAGCAGCCGGACCTTCACGAAAGACTATGGCTACACCTTC. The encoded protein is CASSRTFTKDYGYTF.